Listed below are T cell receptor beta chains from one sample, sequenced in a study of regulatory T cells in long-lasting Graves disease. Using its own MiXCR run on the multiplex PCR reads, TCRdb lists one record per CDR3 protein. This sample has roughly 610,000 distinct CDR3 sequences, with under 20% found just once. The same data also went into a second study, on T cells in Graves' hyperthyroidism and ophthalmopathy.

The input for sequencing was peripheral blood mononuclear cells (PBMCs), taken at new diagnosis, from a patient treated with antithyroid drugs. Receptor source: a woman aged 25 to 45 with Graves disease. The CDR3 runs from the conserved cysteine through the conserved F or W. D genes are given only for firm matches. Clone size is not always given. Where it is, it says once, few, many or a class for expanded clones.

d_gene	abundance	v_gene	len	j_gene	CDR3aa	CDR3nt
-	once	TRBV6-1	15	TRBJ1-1	CASSRGGRGNTEAFF	TGTGCCAGCAGCCGGGGGGGGCGCGGGAACACTGAAGCTTTCTTT
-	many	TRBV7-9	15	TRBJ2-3	CASSSEAVSTDTQYF	TGTGCCAGCAGCTCTGAAGCGGTTAGCACAGATACGCAGTATTTT
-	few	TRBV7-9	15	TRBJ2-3	CASNEWGGSTDTQYF	TGTGCCAGCAACGAATGGGGCGGTAGCACAGATACGCAGTATTTT
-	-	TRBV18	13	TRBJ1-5	CASGQGRNQPQHF	TGTGCCAGCGGGCAGGGTCGCAATCAGCCCCAGCATTTT
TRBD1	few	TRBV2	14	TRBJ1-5	CASGTGGFNQPQHF	TGTGCCAGCGGGACAGGGGGCTTCAATCAGCCCCAGCATTTT
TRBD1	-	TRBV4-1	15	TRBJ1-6	CASDWDRGVYSPLHF	TGCGCCAGCGATTGGGACAGGGGAGTATATTCACCCCTCCACTTT
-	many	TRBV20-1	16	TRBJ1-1	CSARDFKMIRNTEAFF	TGCAGTGCTAGAGACTTCAAGATGATAAGAAACACTGAAGCTTTCTTT
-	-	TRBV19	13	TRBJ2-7	CASSVGSLYEQYF	TGTGCCAGTAGTGTCGGTTCTCTCTACGAGCAGTACTTC
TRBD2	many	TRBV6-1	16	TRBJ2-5	CASSPPGGGGGETQYF	TGTGCCAGCAGTCCCCCGGGAGGCGGTGGGGGAGAGACCCAGTACTTC
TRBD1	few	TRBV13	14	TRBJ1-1	CASRAGGMNTEAFF	TGTGCCAGCAGGGCAGGGGGGATGAACACTGAAGCTTTCTTT
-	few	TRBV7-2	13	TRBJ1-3	CASRRDTGNTIYF	TGTGCCAGCAGAAGGGACACTGGAAACACCATATATTTT
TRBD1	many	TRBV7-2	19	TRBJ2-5	CASSIPTGTGGRWEETQYF	TGTGCCAGCAGCATACCGACCGGGACAGGGGGCCGATGGGAAGAGACCCAGTACTTC
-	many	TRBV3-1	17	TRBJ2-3	CASSQPQGLLGTDTQYF	TGTGCCAGCAGCCAACCACAGGGTCTTTTAGGCACAGATACGCAGTATTTT
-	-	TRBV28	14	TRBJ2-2	CASSLGTIGGELFF	TGTGCCAGCAGTTTAGGGACGATTGGCGGGGAGCTGTTTTTT
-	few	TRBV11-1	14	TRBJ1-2	CASSQGWGGHGYTF	TGTGCCAGCAGCCAAGGATGGGGGGGGCATGGCTACACCTTC
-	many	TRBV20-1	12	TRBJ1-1	CSARDPSGEAFF	TGCAGTGCTAGGGACCCCAGCGGTGAAGCTTTCTTT
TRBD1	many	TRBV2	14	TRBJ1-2	CASLTQGAQDGYTF	TGTGCCAGCCTAACACAGGGGGCGCAGGATGGCTACACCTTC
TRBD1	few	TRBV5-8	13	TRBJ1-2	CASNRGLVYGYTF	TGTGCCAGCAACAGGGGGCTGGTCTATGGCTACACCTTC
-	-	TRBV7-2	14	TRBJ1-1	CASSRGHVNTEAFF	TGTGCCAGCAGCCGGGGACACGTGAACACTGAAGCTTTCTTT
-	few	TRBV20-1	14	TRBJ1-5	CSAPRGASNQPQHF	TGCAGTGCGCCAAGGGGGGCAAGCAATCAGCCCCAGCATTTT
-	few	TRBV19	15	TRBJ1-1	CASSIYGDRNTEAFF	TGTGCCAGTAGTATATATGGAGACAGGAACACTGAAGCTTTCTTT
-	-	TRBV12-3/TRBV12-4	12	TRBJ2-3	CANRYELDTQYF	TGTGCCAACAGATACGAGTTGGATACGCAGTATTTT
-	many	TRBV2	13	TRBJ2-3	CASSEIGPDTQYF	TGTGCCAGCAGTGAAATAGGGCCAGATACGCAGTATTTT
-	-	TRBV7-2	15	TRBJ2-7	CASSLGGQWPYEQYF	TGTGCCAGCAGCTTGGGGGGGCAATGGCCCTACGAGCAGTACTTC
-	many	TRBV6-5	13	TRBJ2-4	CASSYSTFDGVYF	TGTGCCAGCAGTTACTCGACATTTGACGGGGTGTACTTC
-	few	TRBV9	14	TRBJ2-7	CASSRLRIGGEQYF	TGTGCCAGCAGTAGATTAAGGATAGGAGGCGAGCAGTACTTC
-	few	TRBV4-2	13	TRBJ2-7	CASSQDGASRQYF	TGTGCCAGCAGCCAAGATGGGGCTAGTCGGCAGTACTTC
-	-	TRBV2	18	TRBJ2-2	CASSDLGPTAGYTGELFF	TGTGCCAGCAGTGATTTGGGACCCACGGCTGGCTACACCGGGGAGCTGTTTTTT
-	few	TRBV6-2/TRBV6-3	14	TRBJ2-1	CASTEYGGRNEQFF	TGTGCCAGCACCGAATACGGGGGTCGGAATGAGCAGTTCTTC
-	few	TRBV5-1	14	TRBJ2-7	CASSLGPWAYEQYF	TGCGCCAGCAGCTTGGGTCCCTGGGCCTACGAGCAGTACTTC
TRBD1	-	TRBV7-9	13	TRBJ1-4	CASRQGVDEKLFF	TGTGCCAGCCGACAGGGAGTGGACGAAAAACTGTTTTTT
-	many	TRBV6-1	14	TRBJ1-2	CASRVDRTNYGYTF	TGTGCCAGCAGGGTAGACAGAACTAACTATGGCTACACCTTC
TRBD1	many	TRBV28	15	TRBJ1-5	CASSVQGKGNQPQHF	TGTGCCAGCAGTGTACAGGGGAAGGGCAATCAGCCCCAGCATTTT
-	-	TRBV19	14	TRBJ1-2	CASSIWNANYGYTF	TGTGCCAGTAGTATATGGAATGCTAACTATGGCTACACCTTC
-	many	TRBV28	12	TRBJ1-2	CASSPNSYGYTF	TGTGCCAGCAGCCCCAACAGCTATGGCTACACCTTC
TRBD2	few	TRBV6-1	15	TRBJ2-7	CASIFWGGENYEQYF	TGTGCCAGCATATTTTGGGGGGGTGAGAACTACGAGCAGTACTTC
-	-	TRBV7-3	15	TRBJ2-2	CASSLSAGVTGELFF	TGTGCCAGCAGCTTAAGCGCAGGGGTCACCGGGGAGCTGTTTTTT
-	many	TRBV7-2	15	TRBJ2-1	CASSLRTSRDNEQFF	TGTGCCAGCAGCTTAAGAACTAGCCGGGACAATGAGCAGTTCTTC
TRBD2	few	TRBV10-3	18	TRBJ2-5	CAISEVVAGDRGKETQYF	TGTGCCATCAGTGAGGTGGTAGCGGGAGATAGGGGAAAAGAGACCCAGTACTTC
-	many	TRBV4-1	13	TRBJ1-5	CASSQSGNQPQHF	TGCGCCAGCAGCCAATCTGGCAATCAGCCCCAGCATTTT
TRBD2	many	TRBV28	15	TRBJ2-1	CASSFPAGVGNEQFF	TGTGCCAGCAGTTTCCCCGCGGGAGTGGGGAATGAGCAGTTCTTC
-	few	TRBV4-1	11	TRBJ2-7	CASSHGSGQYF	TGCGCCAGCAGCCACGGTAGCGGGCAGTACTTC
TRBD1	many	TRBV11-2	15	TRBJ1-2	CASSFPGQGAYGYTF	TGTGCCAGCAGCTTTCCGGGACAGGGGGCGTATGGCTACACCTTC
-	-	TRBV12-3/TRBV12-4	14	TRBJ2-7	CASSSEGGTYKQYF	TGTGCCAGCAGTTCTGAAGGAGGGACCTACAAGCAGTACTTC
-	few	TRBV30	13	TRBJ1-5	CAWSVLGNQPQHF	TGTGCCTGGAGTGTTTTGGGGAATCAGCCCCAGCATTTT
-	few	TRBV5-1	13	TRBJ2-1	CASSLMVEGEQFF	TGCGCCAGCAGCTTGATGGTTGAGGGTGAGCAGTTCTTC
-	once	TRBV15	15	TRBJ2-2	CATGGQETHTGELFF	TGTGCCACTGGGGGGCAAGAGACACACACCGGGGAGCTGTTTTTT
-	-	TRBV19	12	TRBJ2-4	CASSIEGYIQYF	TGTGCCAGTAGTATTGAGGGATACATTCAGTACTTC
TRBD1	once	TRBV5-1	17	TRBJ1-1	CASSLAVGTAPNTEAFF	TGCGCCAGCAGCTTGGCGGTGGGGACAGCACCTAACACTGAAGCTTTCTTT
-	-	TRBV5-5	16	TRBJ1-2	CASNFKAATEFYGYTF	TGTGCCAGCAATTTTAAGGCCGCGACAGAATTCTATGGCTACACCTTC
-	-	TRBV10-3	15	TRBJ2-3	CAISHKLGTTDTQYF	TGTGCCATCAGCCACAAATTGGGGACCACAGATACACAGTATTTT
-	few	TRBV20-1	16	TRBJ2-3	CSARDPGWGDTDTQYF	TGCAGTGCTAGAGATCCCGGATGGGGAGACACAGATACGCAGTATTTT
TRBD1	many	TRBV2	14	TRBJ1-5	CASNRDRGYQPQHF	TGTGCCAGCAACCGGGACAGGGGGTATCAGCCCCAGCATTTT